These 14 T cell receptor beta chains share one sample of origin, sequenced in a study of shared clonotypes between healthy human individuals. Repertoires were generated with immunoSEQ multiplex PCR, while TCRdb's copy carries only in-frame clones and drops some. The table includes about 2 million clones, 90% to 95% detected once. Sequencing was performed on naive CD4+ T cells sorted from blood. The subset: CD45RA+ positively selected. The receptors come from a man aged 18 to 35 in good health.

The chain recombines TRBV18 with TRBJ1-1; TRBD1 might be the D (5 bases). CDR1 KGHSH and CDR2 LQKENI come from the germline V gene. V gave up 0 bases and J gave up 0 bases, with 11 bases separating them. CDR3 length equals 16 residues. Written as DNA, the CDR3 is TGTGCCAGCTCACCACCACCGGGGGGGGTGAACACTGAAGCTTTCTTT. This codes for CASSPPPGGVNTEAFF.

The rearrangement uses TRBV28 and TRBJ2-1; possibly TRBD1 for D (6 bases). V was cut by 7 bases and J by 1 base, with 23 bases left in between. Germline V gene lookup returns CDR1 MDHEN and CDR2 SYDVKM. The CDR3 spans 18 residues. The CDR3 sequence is CASIPPGLPGVSYNEQFF. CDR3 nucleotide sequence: TGTGCCAGCATCCCTCCAGGGTTACCAGGGGTATCCTACAATGAGCAGTTCTTC.

DNA for the CDR3: TGTGCCATCAGTGGGGCGGGACAGGGGAAATACGAGCAGTACTTC. This codes for CAISGAGQGKYEQYF. The chain combines TRBV10-3 with TRBJ2-7, with 10 positions matching TRBD1. V lost 4 bases, J lost 4 bases, and 7 bases stayed unmatched. The CDR3 sequence is 15 residues long. The V gene's germline CDR1 is ENHRY and CDR2 SYGVKD.

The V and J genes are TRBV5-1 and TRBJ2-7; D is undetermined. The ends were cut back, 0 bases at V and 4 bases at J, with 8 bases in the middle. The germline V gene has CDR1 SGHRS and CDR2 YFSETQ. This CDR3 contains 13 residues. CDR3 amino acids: CASSLAPEYEQYF. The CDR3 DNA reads TGCGCCAGCAGCTTGGCGCCGGAGTACGAGCAGTACTTC.

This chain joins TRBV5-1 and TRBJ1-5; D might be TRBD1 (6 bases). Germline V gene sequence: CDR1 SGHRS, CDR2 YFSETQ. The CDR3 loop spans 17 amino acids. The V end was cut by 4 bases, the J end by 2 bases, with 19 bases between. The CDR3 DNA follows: TGCGCCAGCAGCCTAGGAACTACAGGGCGCGGCAATCAGCCCCAGCATTTT. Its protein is CASSLGTTGRGNQPQHF.

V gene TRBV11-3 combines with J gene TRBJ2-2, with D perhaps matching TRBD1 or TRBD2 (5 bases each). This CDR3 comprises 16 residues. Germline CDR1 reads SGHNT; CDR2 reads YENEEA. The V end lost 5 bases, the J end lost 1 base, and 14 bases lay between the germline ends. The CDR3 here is CASSPLAGQNTGELFF. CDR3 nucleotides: TGTGCCAGCAGCCCTCTAGCCGGACAGAACACCGGGGAGCTGTTTTTT.

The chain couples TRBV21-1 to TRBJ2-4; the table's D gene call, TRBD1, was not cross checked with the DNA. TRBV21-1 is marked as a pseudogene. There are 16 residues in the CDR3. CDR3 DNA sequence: TGTGCCAGCAGCAAATTAGTGGAGACAGGAAAAAACATTCAGTACTTC. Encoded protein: CASSKLVETGKNIQYF.

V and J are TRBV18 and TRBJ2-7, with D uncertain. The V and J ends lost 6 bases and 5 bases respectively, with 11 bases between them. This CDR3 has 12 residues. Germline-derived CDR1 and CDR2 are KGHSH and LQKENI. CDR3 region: CASSKGIDEQYF. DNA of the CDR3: TGTGCCAGCTCGAAAGGGATCGACGAGCAGTACTTC.

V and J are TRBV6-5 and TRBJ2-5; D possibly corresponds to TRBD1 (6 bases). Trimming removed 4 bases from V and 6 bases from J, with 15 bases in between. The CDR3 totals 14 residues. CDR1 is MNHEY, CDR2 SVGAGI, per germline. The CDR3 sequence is CASSSGVAAKTQYF. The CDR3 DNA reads TGTGCCAGCAGTTCAGGGGTGGCCGCGAAGACCCAGTACTTC.

The chain's CDR3 is CASSFGQGNTGELFF. The DNA of the CDR3 is TGTGCCAGCAGCTTCGGACAGGGGAACACCGGGGAGCTGTTTTTT. The chain couples TRBV9 to TRBJ2-2; TRBD1 agrees at 8 bases. This CDR3 has 15 amino acids. With 4 bases clipped from V and 1 base from J, the junction kept 3 bases outside the gene matches. CDR1 and CDR2 (germline): SGDLS, YYNGEE.

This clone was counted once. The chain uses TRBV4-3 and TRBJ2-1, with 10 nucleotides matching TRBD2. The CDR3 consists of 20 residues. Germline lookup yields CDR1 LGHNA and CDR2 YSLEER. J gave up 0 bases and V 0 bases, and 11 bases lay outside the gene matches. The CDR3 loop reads CASSQDVLAGWANSYNEQFF. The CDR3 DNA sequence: TGCGCCAGCAGCCAAGATGTACTAGCGGGATGGGCCAACTCCTACAATGAGCAGTTCTTC.

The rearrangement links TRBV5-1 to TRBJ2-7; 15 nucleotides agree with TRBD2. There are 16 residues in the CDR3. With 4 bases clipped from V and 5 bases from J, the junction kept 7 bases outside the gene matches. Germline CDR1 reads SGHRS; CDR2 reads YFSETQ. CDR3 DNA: TGCGCCAGCAGCACCGGGACTAGCGGGAGGATTAACGAGCAGTACTTC. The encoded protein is CASSTGTSGRINEQYF.

CDR3 sequence (DNA): TGCAGCGTTCGATCTCGGACAGCGAACACTGAAGCTTTCTTT. It translates to CSVRSRTANTEAFF. The rearrangement uses TRBV29-1 and TRBJ1-1, with a tentative D call TRBD1 (6 bases). Germline V gene sequence: CDR1 SQVTM, CDR2 ANQGSEA. Trimming shortened V by 5 bases and J by 1 base, and 14 bases separated the two germline ends. The CDR3 contains 14 residues.

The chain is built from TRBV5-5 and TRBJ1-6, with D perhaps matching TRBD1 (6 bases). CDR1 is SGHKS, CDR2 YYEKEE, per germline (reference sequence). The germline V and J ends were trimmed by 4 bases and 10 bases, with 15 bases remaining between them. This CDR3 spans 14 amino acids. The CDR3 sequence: CASSPGAEGSPLHF. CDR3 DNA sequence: TGTGCCAGCAGCCCGGGGGCCGAGGGGTCACCCCTCCACTTT. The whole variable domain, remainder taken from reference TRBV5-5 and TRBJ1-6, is DAGVTQSPTHLIKTRGQQVTLRCSPISGHKSVSWYQQVLGQGPQFIFQYYEKEERGRGNFPDRFSARQFPNYSSELNVNALLLGDSALYLCASSPGAEGSPLHFGNGTRLTVT.